This note documents a single T cell receptor (beta chain) sequence. Antigen: not known. This sample was taken from a study of shared clonotypes between healthy human individuals. The study's findings and limits: Richness estimates generally favored naive over memory subsets. Blood alone was sampled, and tissue repertoires likely differ.

Libraries were prepared by immunoSEQ multiplex PCR; TCRdb keeps only in-frame clonotypes and omits some of them. The profile shows some 2,100,000 clones, 85% to 95% of them singletons. The CDR3 covers 15 residues. CDR1 is MNHEY, CDR2 SMNVEV, per germline (reference sequence). The J segment lost 3 bases and the V segment lost 5 bases, leaving 8 bases of the junction unmatched. The naive CD8 subset, CD45RO-negative cells positively selected for CCR7, excluded terminally differentiated effector memory CD45RA+ cells. The sequenced sample was naive CD8+ T cells from PBMCs. This chain connects TRBV27 to TRBJ2-7; 9 bases are a match to TRBD2. This TCR was sampled from a man between 18 and 29 years old in good health. Some clones in this sample may be carry-over from other donors' samples. The CDR3 DNA sequence: TGTGCCAGCAGTCTTATAGCGGGAGAGTACTACGAGCAGTACTTC. It codes for CASSLIAGEYYEQYF.